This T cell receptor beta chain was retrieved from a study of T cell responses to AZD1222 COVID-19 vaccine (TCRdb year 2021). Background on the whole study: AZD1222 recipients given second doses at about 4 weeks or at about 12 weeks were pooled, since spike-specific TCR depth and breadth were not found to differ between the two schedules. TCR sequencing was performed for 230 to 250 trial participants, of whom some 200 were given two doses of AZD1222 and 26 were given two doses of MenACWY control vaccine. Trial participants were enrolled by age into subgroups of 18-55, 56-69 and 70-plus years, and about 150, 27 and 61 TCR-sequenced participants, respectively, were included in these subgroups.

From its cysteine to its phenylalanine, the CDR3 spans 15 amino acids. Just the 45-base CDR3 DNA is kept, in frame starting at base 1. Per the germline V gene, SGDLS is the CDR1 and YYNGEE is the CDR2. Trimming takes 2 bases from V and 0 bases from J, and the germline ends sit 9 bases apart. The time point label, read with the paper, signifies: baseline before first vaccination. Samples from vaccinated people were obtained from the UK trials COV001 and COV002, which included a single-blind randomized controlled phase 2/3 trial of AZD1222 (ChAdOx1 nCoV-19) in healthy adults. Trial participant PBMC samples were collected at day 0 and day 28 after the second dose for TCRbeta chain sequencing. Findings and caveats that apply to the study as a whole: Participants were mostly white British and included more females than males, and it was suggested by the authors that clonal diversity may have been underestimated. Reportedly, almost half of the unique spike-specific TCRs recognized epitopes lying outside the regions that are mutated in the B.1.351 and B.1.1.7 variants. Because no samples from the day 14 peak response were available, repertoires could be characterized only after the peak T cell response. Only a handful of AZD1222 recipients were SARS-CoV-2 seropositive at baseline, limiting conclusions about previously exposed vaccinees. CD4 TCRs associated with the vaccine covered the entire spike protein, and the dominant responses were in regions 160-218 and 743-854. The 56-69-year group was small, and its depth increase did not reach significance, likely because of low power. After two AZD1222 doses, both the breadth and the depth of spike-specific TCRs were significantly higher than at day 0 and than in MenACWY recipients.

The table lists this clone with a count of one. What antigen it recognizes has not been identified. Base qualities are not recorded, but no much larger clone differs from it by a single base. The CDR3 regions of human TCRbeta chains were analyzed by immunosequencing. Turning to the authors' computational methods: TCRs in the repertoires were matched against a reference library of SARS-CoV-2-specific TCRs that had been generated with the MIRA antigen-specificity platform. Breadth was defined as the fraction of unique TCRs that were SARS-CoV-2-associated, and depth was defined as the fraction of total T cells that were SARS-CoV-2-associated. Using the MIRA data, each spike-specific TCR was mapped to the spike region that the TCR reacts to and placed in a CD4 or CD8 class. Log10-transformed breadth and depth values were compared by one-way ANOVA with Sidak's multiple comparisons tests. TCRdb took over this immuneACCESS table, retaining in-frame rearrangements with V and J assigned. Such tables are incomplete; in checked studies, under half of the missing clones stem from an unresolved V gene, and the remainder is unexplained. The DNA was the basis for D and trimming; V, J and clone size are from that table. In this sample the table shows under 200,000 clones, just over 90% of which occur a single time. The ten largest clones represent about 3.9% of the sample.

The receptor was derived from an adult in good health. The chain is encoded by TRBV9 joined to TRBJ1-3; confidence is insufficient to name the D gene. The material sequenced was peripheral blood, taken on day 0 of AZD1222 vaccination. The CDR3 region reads CASSVEGSSGNTIYF. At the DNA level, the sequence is TGTGCCAGCAGCGTCGAGGGAAGCTCTGGAAACACCATATATTTT.